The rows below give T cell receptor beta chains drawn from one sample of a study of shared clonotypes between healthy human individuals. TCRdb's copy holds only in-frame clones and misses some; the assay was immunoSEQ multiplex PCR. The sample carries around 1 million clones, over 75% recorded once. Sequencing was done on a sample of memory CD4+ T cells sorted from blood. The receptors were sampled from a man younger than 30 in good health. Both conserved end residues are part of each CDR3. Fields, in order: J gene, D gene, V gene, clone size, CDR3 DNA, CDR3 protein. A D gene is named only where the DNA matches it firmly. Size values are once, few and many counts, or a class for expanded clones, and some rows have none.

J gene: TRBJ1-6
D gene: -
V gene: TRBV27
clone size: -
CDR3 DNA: TGTGCCAGCAGTTTCGGGGGGGATTGGTCACCCCTCCACTTT
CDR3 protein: CASSFGGDWSPLHF

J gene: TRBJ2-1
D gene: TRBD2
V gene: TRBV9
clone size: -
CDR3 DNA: TGTGCCAGCAGCGTAGCTACCCTAGCGGGAAGCCGCAATGAGCAGTTCTTC
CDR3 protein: CASSVATLAGSRNEQFF

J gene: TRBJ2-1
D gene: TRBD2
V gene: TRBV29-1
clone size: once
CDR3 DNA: TGCAGCGTAGGGACTAGCGGATACAATGAGCAGTTCTTC
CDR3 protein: CSVGTSGYNEQFF

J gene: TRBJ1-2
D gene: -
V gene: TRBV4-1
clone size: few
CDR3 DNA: TGCGCCAGCAGCCAAATCGGGCAGGAACTGTATGGCTACACCTTC
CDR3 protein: CASSQIGQELYGYTF

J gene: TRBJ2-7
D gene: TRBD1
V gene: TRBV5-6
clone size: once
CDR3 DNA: TGTGCCAGCAGCTTGAGAGGACAGGGGGCGCGGGAGCAGTACTTC
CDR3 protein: CASSLRGQGAREQYF

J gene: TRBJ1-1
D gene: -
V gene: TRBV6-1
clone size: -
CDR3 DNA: TGTGCCAGCTCGAGGGGGACAAAAAACACTGAAGCTTTCTTT
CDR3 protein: CASSRGTKNTEAFF

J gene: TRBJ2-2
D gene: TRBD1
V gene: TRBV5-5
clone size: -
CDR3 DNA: TGTGCCAGCAGCTTGGGTAGGACAGGGCCCGGGGAGCTGTTTTTT
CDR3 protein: CASSLGRTGPGELFF

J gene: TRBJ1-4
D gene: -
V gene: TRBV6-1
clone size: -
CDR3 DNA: TGTGCCAGCAGTGAACTAACGGGACGGTTAAATGAAAAACTGTTTTTT
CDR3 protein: CASSELTGRLNEKLFF

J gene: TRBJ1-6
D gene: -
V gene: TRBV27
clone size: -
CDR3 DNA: TGTGCCAGCAGTTTAAACAGGGCGGTCGATTCACCCCTCCACTTT
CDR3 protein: CASSLNRAVDSPLHF

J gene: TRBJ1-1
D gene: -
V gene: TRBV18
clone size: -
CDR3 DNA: TGTGCCAGCTCAGGTTCAGGGGCCTTGAACACTGAAGCTTTCTTT
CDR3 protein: CASSGSGALNTEAFF

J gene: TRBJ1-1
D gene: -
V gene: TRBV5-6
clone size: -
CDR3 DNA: TGTGCCAGCAGCTTGGGCTCCGGGAACACTGAAGCTTTCTTT
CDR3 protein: CASSLGSGNTEAFF

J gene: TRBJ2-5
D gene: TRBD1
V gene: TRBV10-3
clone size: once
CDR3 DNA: TGTGCCATCAGTGAGGCGACAGGGCGGGAGACCCAGTACTTC
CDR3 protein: CAISEATGRETQYF

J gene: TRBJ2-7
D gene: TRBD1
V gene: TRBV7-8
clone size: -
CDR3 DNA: TGTGCCAGCAGCTTAGGACAGGGGAACCACGAGCAGTACTTC
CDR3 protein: CASSLGQGNHEQYF

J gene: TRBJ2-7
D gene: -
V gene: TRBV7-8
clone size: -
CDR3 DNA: TGTGCCAGCAGCTTAGGGCAGGGAACGTTCGAGCAGTACTTC
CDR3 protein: CASSLGQGTFEQYF

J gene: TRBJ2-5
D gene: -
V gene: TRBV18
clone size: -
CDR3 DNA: TGTGCCAGCTCACCATCACGTTGGGGGGAGACCCAGTACTTC
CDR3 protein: CASSPSRWGETQYF

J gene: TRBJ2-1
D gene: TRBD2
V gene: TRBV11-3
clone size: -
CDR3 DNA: TGTGCCAGCAGCTCCCGGTGGGCTAGCGGGAGGGCCGGCTACAATGAGCAGTTCTTC
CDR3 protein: CASSSRWASGRAGYNEQFF

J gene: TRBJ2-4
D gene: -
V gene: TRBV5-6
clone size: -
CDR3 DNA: TGTGCCAGCAGCCCGGACCGGGCTGACATTCAGTACTTC
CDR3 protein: CASSPDRADIQYF